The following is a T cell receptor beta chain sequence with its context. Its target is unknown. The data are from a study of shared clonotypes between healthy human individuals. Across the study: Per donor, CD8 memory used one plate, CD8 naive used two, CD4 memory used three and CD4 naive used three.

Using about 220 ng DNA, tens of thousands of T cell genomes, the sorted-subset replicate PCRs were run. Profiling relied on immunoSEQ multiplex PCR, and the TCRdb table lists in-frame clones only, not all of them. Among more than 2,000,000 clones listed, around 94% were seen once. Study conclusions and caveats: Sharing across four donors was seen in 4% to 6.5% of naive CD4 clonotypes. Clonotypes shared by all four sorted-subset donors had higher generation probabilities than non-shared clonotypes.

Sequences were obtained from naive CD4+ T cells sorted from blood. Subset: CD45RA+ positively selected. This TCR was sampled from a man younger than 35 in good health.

The CDR3 nucleotides are TGTGCCTCGACCGGAGGGAGCGGGGAGCTGTTTTTT. Translation: CASTGGSGELFF. V is TRBV7-7 and J is TRBJ2-2; tentative D call: TRBD2 (6 bases). The CDR3 is made up of 12 amino acids. Germline V CDR1 and CDR2: SSHAT, FNYEAQ (reference sequence). V shed 11 bases and J shed 7 bases, with 14 bases lying between them.